The TCR beta chain under discussion was sequenced for a study of OX40 agonist ivuxolimab in advanced cancers. Only in-frame clones appear in the TCRdb table, and some are missing; sequencing was by immunoSEQ multiplex PCR. The sample yields around 53,000 clones, 93% seen once. This CDR3 is built from 10 residues. Trimming stripped 4 bases from V and 4 bases from J, with 4 bases between. Germline V lookup: CDR1 DFQATT, CDR2 SNEGSKA (reference sequence). Exclusion of a patient followed from autoimmune disease history or systemic immunosuppression. The source was CD4+ or CD8+ T cells sorted from blood, collected in a trial of the OX40 agonist ivuxolimab. The source is an adult with an advanced solid tumor such as melanoma, head and neck, liver or kidney cancer. The rearrangement links TRBV20-1 to TRBJ1-2; no definite D call. CDR3 coding DNA: TGCAGTGCTATCGGCTATGGCTACACCTTC. It encodes CSAIGYGYTF.